The TCR beta chain described here comes from a study of CD8+ T cells in alopecia areata. Sequencing templates came from extracted RNA that was reverse transcribed into cDNA. Assay used: immunoSEQ multiplex PCR; TCRdb lists only in-frame clones, some missing. The repertoire holds some 240,000 clones, with about 58% as singletons. This clone was found a few times. The treatment: oral pan-JAK inhibitor, 5-10 mg twice daily. This CDR3 contains 13 residues. The V segment lost 6 bases and the J segment 0 bases; nucleotides outside the gene matches: 1. From germline, CDR1 is SQVTM and CDR2 ANQGSEA. Here the sequenced sample was CD4+ T cells sorted from blood, taken at week 4, from a patient treated with tofacitinib. The TCR was taken from a human donor with alopecia areata. This sequence joins TRBV29-1 and TRBJ2-2; 7 nucleotides align to TRBD1. CDR3 region: CSVRGTNTGELFF. For the CDR3, the DNA is TGCAGCGTCAGGGGGACGAACACCGGGGAGCTGTTTTTT.